This T cell receptor beta chain was sequenced for a study of T cells in Graves' hyperthyroidism and ophthalmopathy (dated by TCRdb to about 2019). A note on the overall study: Peripheral blood was collected at initial diagnosis, before any treatment. To identify TCR V-J signatures that set the groups apart, the researchers used a discovery cohort of 100 patients, made up of roughly 40 with Graves' ophthalmopathy and 57 with stable Graves' hyperthyroidism. Prospective prediction of ophthalmopathy was tested in an independent validation cohort of 18 to 20 hyperthyroidism patients and 15 to 17 patients who later progressed to ophthalmopathy. The 90 to 100 discovery patients were randomly divided into training and test sets at a 7:3 ratio. In roughly six Graves' hyperthyroidism patients, the study also compared T-cell repertoires from thyroid tissue with T-cell repertoires from blood. After blood sampling, hyperthyroidism patients were treated with methimazole at a starting dose of 30 mg daily, and ophthalmopathy patients were treated with high-dose intravenous methylprednisolone. According to the paper, TCR Vbeta CDR3 sequencing was carried out on over 130 peripheral blood samples, which came from 40 to 45 ophthalmopathy, around 74 hyperthyroidism and approximately 17 progressor patients.

Many counts were recorded for this clonotype. Its cognate antigen has yet to be identified. Base quality data are lacking; no much larger clone is found one base away. The TCR beta CDR3 regions were amplified from the RNA transcripts. For the first round of RT-PCR on the TCR CDR3, the HTBI primer set was used together with the Qiagen OneStep RT-PCR kit. The libraries were constructed in a second round of multiplex PCR and then size-selected and purified. Paired-end sequencing of the libraries was performed with 100 bp reads on an Illumina HiSeq2000. Turning to the authors' computational methods: Raw data were processed with SOAPnuke, discarding reads with adapters, uncalled bases, mean Phred below 15, or no exact constant-primer or identifier match. COPE v1.2.5 was used to merge high-quality paired reads, and clonotypes were defined as unique nucleotide sequences. Clonotypes were aligned to IMGT TRBV, TRBD and TRBJ reference segments using MiTCR v1.1. The analysis was restricted to V-J combinations with a frequency above 0.0001, which together covered about 99% of the repertoires. The TCS score was defined as F50 (clonal expansion) divided by E x V (chaos), with BLOSUM62-based TCRdist calculated between CDR3 peptides within each V-J. Welch's t-statistics and random forest reduced fewer than 550 V-J features to under 15, which were used in a naive Bayes classifier (R e1071). The public reads were reanalyzed by TCRdb: fastp trimming at Q25, MiXCR alignment, in-frame beta chains only. Rows matching on CDR3 protein sequence are summarized as one entry with the most common DNA and genes. TCRdb's processing, not the authors' own work, is the source of the V and J calls. In all, the sample holds some 500,000 distinct CDR3 sequences, and about 15% of those were seen once. Of the sample, about 29% falls within the top ten clones.

Overall study results and their limits: In validation, the model predicted progression to ophthalmopathy a median of about 5.9 months before onset, with approximately 71% sensitivity and 72.22% specificity. Most expanded thyroid clonotypes (frequency above 0.001) were also detected in blood, a finding suggesting that blood repertoires may reflect thyroid immune responses. Ophthalmopathy was separated from stable hyperthyroidism by a 13 V-J signature model, with approximately 90% sensitivity and about 81% specificity obtained in cross-validation and 80%/75% obtained in testing. No statistical method was used to set the sample size in advance, and investigators knew the group allocation.

The germline V gene provides CDR1 ENHRY and CDR2 SYGVKD. The CDR3 holds 14 amino acids from the cysteine to the phenylalanine. The DNA shown is the 42-base CDR3, in frame from base 1. The junction shows trimming of 7 bases on V and 1 base on J, and the gene matches do not reach 4 bases of it. Ophthalmopathy patients had moderately to severely active disease, with a Clinical Activity Score of 3 or more, a NOSPECS grade of 4 or more, and a disease duration of less than 3 months. Exclusion was applied to patients with uncontrolled infections, other autoimmune diseases, pregnancy or lactation. Diagnoses were established on the basis of clinical symptoms, serum thyroxine and TRAb, thyroid ultrasound, and orbital computed tomography. PBMCs were isolated from approximately 10 ml of fresh peripheral blood by Ficoll-Paque density gradient centrifugation. Trizol reagent was used to extract total RNA, and RNA quality was then checked on an Agilent 2100 Bioanalyzer.

This chain joins TRBV10-3 to TRBJ2-7; a stretch of 10 junction bases matches TRBD2. This clonotype originated in a woman in her 30s with Graves' ophthalmopathy. Sequenced sample: blood. The CDR3 loop reads CAITSTSGSYEQYF. The DNA is TGTGCCATCACATCGACTAGCGGGTCCTACGAGCAGTACTTC.